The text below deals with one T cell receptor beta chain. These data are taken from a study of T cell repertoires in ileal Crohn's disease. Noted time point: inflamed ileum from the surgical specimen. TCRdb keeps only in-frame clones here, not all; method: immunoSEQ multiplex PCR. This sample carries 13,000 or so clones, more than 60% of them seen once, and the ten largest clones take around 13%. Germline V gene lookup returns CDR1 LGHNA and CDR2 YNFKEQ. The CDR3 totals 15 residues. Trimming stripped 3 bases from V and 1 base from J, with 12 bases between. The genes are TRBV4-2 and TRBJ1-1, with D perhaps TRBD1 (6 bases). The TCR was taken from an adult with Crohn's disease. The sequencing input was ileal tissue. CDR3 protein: CASSHGQGRNTEAFF. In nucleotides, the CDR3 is TGTGCCAGCAGCCACGGCCAGGGGAGGAACACTGAAGCTTTCTTT.